The entry that follows covers one TCR beta chain sequence. Sequenced by immunoSEQ multiplex PCR; TCRdb stores in-frame clones only, minus some. The table has about 500,000 clones, around 78% seen once. This record comes from a study of shared T cell receptors in the human thymus. These data were likewise used in another study, on human thymus T cells. That investigation notes: The donor group consisted of healthy Finnish infants who were having corrective surgery for congenital heart defects. Resections from corrective heart surgery supplied the thymus tissue. V and J gene usage appeared biased in thymic and blood repertoires. In unrelated individuals, thymic repertoires overlapped highly, according to related research.

The sample was thymocytes. The sequence was obtained from a boy under two years old with a congenital heart defect.

CDR3 amino acids: CSVAGQGAQIKQYF. In nucleotides, the CDR3 is TGCAGCGTTGCAGGACAGGGGGCGCAAATTAAGCAGTACTTC. The chain couples TRBV29-1 to TRBJ2-7; 11 nucleotides line up with TRBD1. The CDR3 is 14 residues long. J was trimmed by 8 bases and V by 4 bases; bases with no gene match: 10. Germline loops: CDR1 SQVTM, CDR2 ANQGSEA.